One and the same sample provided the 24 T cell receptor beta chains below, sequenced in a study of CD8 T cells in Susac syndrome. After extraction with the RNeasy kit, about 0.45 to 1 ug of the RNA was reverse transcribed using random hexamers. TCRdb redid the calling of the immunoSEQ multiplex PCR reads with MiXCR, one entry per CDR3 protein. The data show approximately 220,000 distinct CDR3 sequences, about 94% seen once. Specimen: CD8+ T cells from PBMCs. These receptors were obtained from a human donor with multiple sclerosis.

The CDR3 loop is CASSLLVGQGITEAFF. DNA of the CDR3: TGTGCCAGCAGCTTGTTGGTCGGTCAGGGTATCACTGAAGCTTTCTTT. The gene calls are TRBV7-6 and TRBJ1-1; D is perhaps TRBD1 (5 bases). Germline-derived CDR1 and CDR2 are SGHVS and FNYEAQ. The V and J ends lost 3 bases and 4 bases respectively, with 18 bases between them. This CDR3 is built from 16 residues.

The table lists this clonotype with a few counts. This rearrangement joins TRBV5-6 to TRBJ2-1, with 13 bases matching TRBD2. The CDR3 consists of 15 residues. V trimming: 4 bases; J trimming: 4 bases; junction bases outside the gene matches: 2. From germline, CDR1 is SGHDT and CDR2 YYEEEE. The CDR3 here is CASSLGLAGYNEQFF. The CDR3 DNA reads TGTGCCAGCAGCCTGGGACTAGCGGGATACAATGAGCAGTTCTTC.

In DNA form, the CDR3 reads TGTGCCAGCAGCTTCTCGGGACAGGGAGGGGGGTATGGCTACACCTTC. Its translation is CASSFSGQGGGYGYTF. This chain connects TRBV27 to TRBJ1-2; TRBD1 aligns across 9 bases. This CDR3 comprises 16 residues. V was clipped by 6 bases and J by 5 bases; unmatched bases: 13. Germline CDR1 and CDR2: MNHEY and SMNVEV (reference sequence).

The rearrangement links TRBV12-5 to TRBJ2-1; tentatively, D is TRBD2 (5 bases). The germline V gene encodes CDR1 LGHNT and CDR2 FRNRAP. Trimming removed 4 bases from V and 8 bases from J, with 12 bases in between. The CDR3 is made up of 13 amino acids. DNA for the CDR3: TGTGCTAGTGGTTCTGAGGGAGCTTATGAGCAGTTCTTC. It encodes CASGSEGAYEQFF.

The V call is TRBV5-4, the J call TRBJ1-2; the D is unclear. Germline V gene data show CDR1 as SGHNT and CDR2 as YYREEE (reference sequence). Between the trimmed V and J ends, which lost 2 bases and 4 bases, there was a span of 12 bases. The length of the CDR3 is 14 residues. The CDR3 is CASSFGGSPYGYTF. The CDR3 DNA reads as TGTGCCAGCAGCTTTGGAGGGAGCCCCTATGGCTACACCTTC.

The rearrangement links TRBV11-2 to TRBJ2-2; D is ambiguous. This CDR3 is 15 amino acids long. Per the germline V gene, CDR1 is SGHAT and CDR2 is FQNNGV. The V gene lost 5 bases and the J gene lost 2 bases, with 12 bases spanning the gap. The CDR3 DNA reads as TGTGCCAGCAGCCAGACCGCCGTCAACACCGGGGAGCTGTTTTTT. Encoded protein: CASSQTAVNTGELFF.

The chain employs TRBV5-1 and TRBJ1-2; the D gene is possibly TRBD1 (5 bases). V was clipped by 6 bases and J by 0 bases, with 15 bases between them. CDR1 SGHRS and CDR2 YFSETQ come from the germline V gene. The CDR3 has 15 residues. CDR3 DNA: TGCGCCAGCAACTTACAGGCCAATTCTAACTATGGCTACACCTTC. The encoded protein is CASNLQANSNYGYTF. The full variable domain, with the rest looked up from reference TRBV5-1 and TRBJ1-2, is KAGVTQTPRYLIKTRGQQVTLSCSPISGHRSVSWYQQTPGQGLQFLFEYFSETQRNKGNFPGRFSGRQFSNSRSEMNVSTLELGDSALYLCASNLQANSNYGYTFGSGTRLTVV.

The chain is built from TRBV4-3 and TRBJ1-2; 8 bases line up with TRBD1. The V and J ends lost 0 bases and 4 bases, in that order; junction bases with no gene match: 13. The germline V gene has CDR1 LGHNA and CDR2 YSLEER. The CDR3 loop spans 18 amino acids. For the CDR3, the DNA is TGCGCCAGCAGCCAAGAGCTTTTAGGGACAGGAGTCCCCTATGGCTACACCTTC. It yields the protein CASSQELLGTGVPYGYTF.

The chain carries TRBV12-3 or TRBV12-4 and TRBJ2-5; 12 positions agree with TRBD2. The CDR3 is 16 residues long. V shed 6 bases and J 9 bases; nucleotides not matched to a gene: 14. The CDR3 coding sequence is TGTGCCAGCAGACTACTAGCGGGAGGTCGTTCGGAGGCCCAGTACTTC. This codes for CASRLLAGGRSEAQYF.

CDR3 DNA: TGTGCCAGCAGTGTCGACCAAGAGACCCAGTACTTC. This translates into CASSVDQETQYF. The V gene is TRBV6-6, the J gene TRBJ2-5; D is unresolved. The CDR3 is made up of 12 amino acids. Germline values: CDR1 MNHNY, CDR2 SVGAGI (reference sequence). V gave up 5 bases and J gave up 0 bases, with 4 bases separating them.

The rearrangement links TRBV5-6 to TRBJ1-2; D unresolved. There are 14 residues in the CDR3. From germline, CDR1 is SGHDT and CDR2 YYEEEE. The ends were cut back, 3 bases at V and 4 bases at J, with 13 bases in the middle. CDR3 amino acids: CASSSPGTSYGYTF. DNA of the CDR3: TGTGCCAGCAGCTCCCCGGGCACCTCCTATGGCTACACCTTC.

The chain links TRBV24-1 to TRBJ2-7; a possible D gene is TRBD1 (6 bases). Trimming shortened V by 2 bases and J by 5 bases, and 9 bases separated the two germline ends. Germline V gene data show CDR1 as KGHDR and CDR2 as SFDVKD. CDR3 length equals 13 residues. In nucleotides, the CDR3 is TGTGCCACCAGTGATTCGAACAGGGACGAGCAGTACTTC. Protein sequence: CATSDSNRDEQYF.

The CDR3 DNA follows: TGTGCCAGCAGCACCGGGACTAGCGGGGGGGCCTCCGATACGCAGTATTTT. It is translated as CASSTGTSGGASDTQYF. The rearrangement joins TRBV27 to TRBJ2-3; TRBD2 agrees at 16 bases. The CDR3 is 17 amino acids. J was trimmed by 6 bases and V by 6 bases; bases with no gene match: 9. Germline V gives CDR1 MNHEY, CDR2 SMNVEV (reference sequence).

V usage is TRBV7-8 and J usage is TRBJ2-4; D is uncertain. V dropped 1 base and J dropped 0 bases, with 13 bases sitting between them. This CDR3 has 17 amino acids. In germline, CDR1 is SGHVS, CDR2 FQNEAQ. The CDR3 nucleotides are TGTGCCAGCAGCTTAGAAGCTAAGGTCCCAGCCAAAAACATTCAGTACTTC. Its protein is CASSLEAKVPAKNIQYF.

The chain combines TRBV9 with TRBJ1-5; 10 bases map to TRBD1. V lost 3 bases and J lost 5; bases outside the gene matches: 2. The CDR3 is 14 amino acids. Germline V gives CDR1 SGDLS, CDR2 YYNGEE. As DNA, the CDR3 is TGTGCCAGCAGCGAGACAGGGGGCCATCAGCCCCAGCATTTT. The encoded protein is CASSETGGHQPQHF.

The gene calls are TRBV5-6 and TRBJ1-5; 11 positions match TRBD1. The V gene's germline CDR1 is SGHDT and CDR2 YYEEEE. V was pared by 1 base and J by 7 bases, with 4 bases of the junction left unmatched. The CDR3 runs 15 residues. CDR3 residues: CASSLWTGGGQPQHF. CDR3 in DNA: TGTGCCAGCAGCTTGTGGACAGGGGGCGGGCAGCCCCAGCATTTT.

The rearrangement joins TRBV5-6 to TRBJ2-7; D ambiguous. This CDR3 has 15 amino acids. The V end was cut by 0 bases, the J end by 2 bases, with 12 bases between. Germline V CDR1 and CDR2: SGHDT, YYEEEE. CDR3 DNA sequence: TGTGCCAGCAGCTTGGGGGCCCTTCTGACCTACGAGCAGTACTTC. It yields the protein CASSLGALLTYEQYF. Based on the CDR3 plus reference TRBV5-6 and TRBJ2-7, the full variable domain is DAGVTQSPTHLIKTRGQQVTLRCSPKSGHDTVSWYQQALGQGPQFIFQYYEEEERQRGNFPDRFSGHQFPNYSSELNVNALLLGDSALYLCASSLGALLTYEQYFGPGTRLTVT.

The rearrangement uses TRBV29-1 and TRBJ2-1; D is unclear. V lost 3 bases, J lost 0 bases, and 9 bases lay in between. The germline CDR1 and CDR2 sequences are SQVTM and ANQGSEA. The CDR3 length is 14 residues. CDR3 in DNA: TGCAGCGTTGATATACGGAGCTCCTACAATGAGCAGTTCTTC. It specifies CSVDIRSSYNEQFF.

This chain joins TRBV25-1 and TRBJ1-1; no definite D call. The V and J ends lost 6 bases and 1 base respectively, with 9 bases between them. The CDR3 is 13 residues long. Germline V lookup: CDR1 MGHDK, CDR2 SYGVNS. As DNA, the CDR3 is TGTGCCAGCAGACTCGGGTCGAACACTGAAGCTTTCTTT. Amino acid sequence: CASRLGSNTEAFF. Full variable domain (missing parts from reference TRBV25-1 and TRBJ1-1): EADIYQTPRYLVIGTGKKITLECSQTMGHDKMYWYQQDPGMELHLIHYSYGVNSTEKGDLSSESTVSRIRTEHFPLTLESARPSHTSQYLCASRLGSNTEAFFGQGTRLTVV.

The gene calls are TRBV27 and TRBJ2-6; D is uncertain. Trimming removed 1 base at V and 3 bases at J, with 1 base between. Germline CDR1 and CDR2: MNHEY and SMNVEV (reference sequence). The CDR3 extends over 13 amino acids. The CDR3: CASSLFGANVLTF. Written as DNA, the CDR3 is TGTGCCAGCAGTTTATTTGGGGCCAACGTCCTGACTTTC.

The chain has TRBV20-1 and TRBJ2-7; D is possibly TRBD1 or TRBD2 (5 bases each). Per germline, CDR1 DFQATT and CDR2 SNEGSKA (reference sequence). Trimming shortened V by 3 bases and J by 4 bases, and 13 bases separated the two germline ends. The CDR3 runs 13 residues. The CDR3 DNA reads TGCAGTGCTAGGGGGGTGGGGATATACGAGCAGTACTTC. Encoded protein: CSARGVGIYEQYF.

The chain's CDR3 is CASSPLAGRGHNEQFF. In nucleotides, the CDR3 is TGTGCCAGTAGTCCTCTAGCGGGAAGGGGCCACAATGAGCAGTTCTTC. The genes are TRBV19 and TRBJ2-1; the match to TRBD2 covers 9 bases. The trim removed 5 bases at V and 5 bases at J, leaving 10 bases unmatched. The CDR3 sequence is 16 residues long. The germline gives CDR1 LNHDA, CDR2 SQIVND (reference sequence).

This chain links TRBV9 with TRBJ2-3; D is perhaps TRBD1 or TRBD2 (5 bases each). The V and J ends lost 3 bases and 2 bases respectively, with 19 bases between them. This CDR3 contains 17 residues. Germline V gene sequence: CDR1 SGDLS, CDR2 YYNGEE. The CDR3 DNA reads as TGTGCCAGCAGCGACCATCGGGACGAGGAACTCACAGATACGCAGTATTTT. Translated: CASSDHRDEELTDTQYF.

In nucleotides, the CDR3 is TGTGCCAGCAGCAAAAAGGGACAGCCTCTTGAAACCTATGGCTACACCTTC. This encodes CASSKKGQPLETYGYTF. This rearrangement joins TRBV21-1 to TRBJ1-2; the table's D call, TRBD1, was not checked against the DNA. TRBV21-1 is shown as a pseudogene. This CDR3 contains 17 residues.